These 3 T cell receptor beta chains were all obtained from the same sample, sequenced in a study of cytomegalovirus exposure and HLA in healthy donors. With 60 Vbeta and 13 Jbeta primers, the PCR was carried out. Clones were read by immunoSEQ multiplex PCR, and TCRdb kept only the in-frame ones, dropping some. The data show some 130,000 clones, approximately 63% seen once. Sequenced: PBMCs. The receptors were sampled from a woman in her sixties or seventies in good health and CMV-seropositive.

V usage is TRBV6-1 and J usage is TRBJ1-1, with 8 positions matching TRBD1. Trimming removed 3 bases from V and 3 bases from J; junction bases left unmatched: 9. Germline CDR1 is MNHNS and CDR2 is SASEGT. The CDR3 runs 16 residues. Written as DNA, the CDR3 is TGTGCCAGCAGTGACCATTTACAGGGGGTGGACACTGAAGCTTTCTTT. It is translated as CASSDHLQGVDTEAFF.

This sequence joins TRBV5-4 and TRBJ1-1, with D possibly matching TRBD1 (5 bases). Germline V gene sequence: CDR1 SGHNT, CDR2 YYREEE (reference sequence). Trimming cost V 2 bases and J 2 bases, with 7 bases left between them. CDR3 length: 13 amino acids. CDR3 coding DNA: TGTGCCAGCAGCTTCGACAGAAACACTGAAGCTTTCTTT. Its protein is CASSFDRNTEAFF.

A note on this clone: This CDR3 is also generated by other DNA sequences in the sample. The chain combines TRBV18 with TRBJ2-7, with D tentatively TRBD2 (5 bases). V lost 3 bases and J 1 base, leaving 10 bases between the germline ends. Germline lookup yields CDR1 KGHSH and CDR2 LQKENI. This CDR3 has 14 residues. The CDR3 is CASSPSSGSYEQYF. The CDR3 bases are TGTGCCAGCTCACCCTCTTCGGGATCCTACGAGCAGTACTTC.